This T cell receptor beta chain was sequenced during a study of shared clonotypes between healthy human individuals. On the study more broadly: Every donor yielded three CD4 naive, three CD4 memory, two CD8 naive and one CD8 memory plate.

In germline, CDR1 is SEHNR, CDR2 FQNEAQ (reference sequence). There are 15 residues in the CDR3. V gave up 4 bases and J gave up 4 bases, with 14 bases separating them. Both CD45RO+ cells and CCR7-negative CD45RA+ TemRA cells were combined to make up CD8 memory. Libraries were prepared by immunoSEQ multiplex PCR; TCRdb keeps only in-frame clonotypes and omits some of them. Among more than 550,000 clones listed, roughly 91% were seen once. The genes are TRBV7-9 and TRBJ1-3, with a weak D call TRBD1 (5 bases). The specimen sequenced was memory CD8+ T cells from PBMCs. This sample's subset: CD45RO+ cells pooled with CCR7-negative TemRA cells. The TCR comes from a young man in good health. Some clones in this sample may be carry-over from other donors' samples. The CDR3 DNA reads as TGTGCCAGCAGCTCCCCCCGGGGGGACGGAAACACCATATATTTT. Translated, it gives CASSSPRGDGNTIYF.